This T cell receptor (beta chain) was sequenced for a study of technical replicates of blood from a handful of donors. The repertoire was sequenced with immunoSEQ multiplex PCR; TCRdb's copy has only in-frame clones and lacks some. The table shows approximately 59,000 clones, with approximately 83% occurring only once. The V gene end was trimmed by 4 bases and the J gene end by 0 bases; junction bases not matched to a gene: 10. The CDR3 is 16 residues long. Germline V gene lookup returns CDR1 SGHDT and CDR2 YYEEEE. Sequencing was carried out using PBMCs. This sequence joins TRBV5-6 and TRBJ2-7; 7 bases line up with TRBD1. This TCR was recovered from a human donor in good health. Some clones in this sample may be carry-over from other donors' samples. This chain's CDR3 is CASSPPGGLSSYEQYF. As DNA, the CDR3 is TGTGCCAGCAGCCCTCCAGGGGGTCTCAGCTCCTACGAGCAGTACTTC.